This TCR beta chain stems from a study of cytomegalovirus exposure and HLA in healthy donors. Generated by immunoSEQ multiplex PCR, the TCRdb table keeps only in-frame clones and is missing some. Of about 220,000 clones in the sample, 85% to 95% were seen once. Per the germline V gene, CDR1 is SGHRS and CDR2 is YFSETQ. Trimming took 0 bases from V and 0 from J, leaving 13 bases between them. The CDR3 covers 17 residues. The rearrangement joins TRBV5-1 to TRBJ1-3; the D gene is possibly TRBD1 (5 bases). The TCR comes from a young woman in good health and CMV-seronegative. The specimen was PBMCs. CDR3 region: CASSLGQSLLSGNTIYF. CDR3 bases: TGCGCCAGCAGCTTGGGACAGAGCCTCCTCTCTGGAAACACCATATATTTT.